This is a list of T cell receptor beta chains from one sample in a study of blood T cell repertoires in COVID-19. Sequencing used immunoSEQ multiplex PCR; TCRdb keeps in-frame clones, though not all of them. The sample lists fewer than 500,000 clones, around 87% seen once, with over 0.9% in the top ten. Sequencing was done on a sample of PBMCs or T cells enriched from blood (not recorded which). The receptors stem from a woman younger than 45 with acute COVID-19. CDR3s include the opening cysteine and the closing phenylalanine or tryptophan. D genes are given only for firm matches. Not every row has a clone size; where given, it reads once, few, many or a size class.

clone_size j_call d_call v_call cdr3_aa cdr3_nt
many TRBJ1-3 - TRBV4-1 CASSQDIGRKLHGNTIYF TGCGCCAGCAGCCAAGATATTGGTCGAAAACTGCATGGAAACACCATATATTTT
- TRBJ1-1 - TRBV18 CASSSTLGRGEAFF TGTGCCAGCTCATCGACCCTGGGCCGGGGTGAAGCTTTCTTT
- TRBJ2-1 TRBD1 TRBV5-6 CASSFRTGTTHEQFF TGTGCCAGCAGCTTCCGGACAGGGACAACCCATGAGCAGTTCTTC
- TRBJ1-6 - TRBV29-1 CSAMRDFNSPLHF TGCAGCGCGATGCGGGACTTCAATTCACCCCTCCACTTT
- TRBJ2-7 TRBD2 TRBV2 CASSRQSGGGYEQYF TGTGCCAGCAGTCGACAAAGCGGGGGCGGGTACGAGCAGTACTTC
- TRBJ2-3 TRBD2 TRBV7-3 CASSIGTSGDTQYF TGTGCCAGCAGCATCGGGACTAGCGGAGATACGCAGTATTTT
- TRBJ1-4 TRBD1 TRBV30 CAWSRTGTANEKLFF TGTGCCTGGAGTCGTACCGGGACAGCTAATGAAAAACTGTTTTTT
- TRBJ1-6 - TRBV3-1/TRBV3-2 CASSDRWGPSSPLHF TGTGCCAGCAGCGACAGGTGGGGACCCTCATCACCCCTCCACTTT
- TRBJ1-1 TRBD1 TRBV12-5 CASGANRGEAFF TGTGCTAGTGGTGCAAACAGGGGAGAAGCTTTCTTT
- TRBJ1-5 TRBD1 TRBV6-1 CASSEVWDRYQPQHF TGTGCCAGCAGTGAAGTTTGGGACAGATATCAGCCCCAGCATTTT
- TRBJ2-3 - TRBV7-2 CASSSLASYTQYF TGTGCCAGCAGCTCATTAGCGTCCTATACGCAGTATTTT
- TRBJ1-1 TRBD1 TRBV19 CASRTGLYTEAFF TGTGCCAGTAGGACAGGGTTATACACTGAAGCTTTCTTT
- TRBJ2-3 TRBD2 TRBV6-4 CASSELAGGPDTQYF TGTGCCAGCAGTGAACTAGCGGGGGGGCCAGATACGCAGTATTTT
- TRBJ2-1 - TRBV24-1 CATSVGGAAVGEQFF TGTGCCACCAGTGTCGGTGGGGCCGCTGTGGGTGAGCAGTTCTTC
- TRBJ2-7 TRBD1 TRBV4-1 CASSRFSADRVYEQYF TGCGCCAGCAGCCGCTTTTCTGCGGACAGGGTGTACGAGCAGTACTTC
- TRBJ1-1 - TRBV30 CAWSVVRQLPNTEAFF TGTGCCTGGAGTGTAGTCCGACAGCTACCGAACACTGAAGCTTTCTTT
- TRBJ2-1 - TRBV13 CASSLVERDYNEQFF TGTGCCAGCAGCTTAGTAGAACGGGACTACAATGAGCAGTTCTTC
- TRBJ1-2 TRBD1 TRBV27 CASSDLSARTGNGGYTF TGTGCCAGCAGCGACCTATCCGCCCGGACAGGGAACGGGGGCTACACCTTC
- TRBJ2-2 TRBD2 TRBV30 CAWSVLGLAGRGELLF TGTGCCTGGAGTGTACTCGGACTAGCGGGGCGAGGGGAGCTGCTTTTT
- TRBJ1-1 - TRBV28 CASSIRVWNTEAFF TGTGCCAGCAGTATACGGGTTTGGAACACTGAAGCTTTCTTT
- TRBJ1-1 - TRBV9 CASSVDSPRTEAFF TGTGCCAGCAGCGTAGACTCTCCCCGCACTGAAGCTTTCTTT
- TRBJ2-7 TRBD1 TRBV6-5 CASSYSSGTVSYEQYF TGTGCCAGCAGTTACTCCTCGGGGACAGTCTCCTACGAGCAGTACTTC
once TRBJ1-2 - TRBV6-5 CASNLQGNYGYTF TGTGCCAGCAATCTACAGGGTAACTATGGCTACACCTTC
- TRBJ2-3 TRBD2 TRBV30 CAWSVGSGVDTQYF TGTGCCTGGAGTGTTGGTAGCGGGGTAGATACGCAGTATTTT
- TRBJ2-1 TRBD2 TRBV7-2 CASTTGRTSGGLYNEQFF TGTGCCAGCACCACGGGAAGGACTAGCGGGGGCCTATACAATGAGCAGTTCTTC
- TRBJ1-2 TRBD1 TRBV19 CASSIGNRGAFYGYTF TGTGCCAGTAGTATTGGAAACAGGGGAGCCTTCTATGGCTACACCTTC
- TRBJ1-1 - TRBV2 CASSLRENTEAFF TGTGCCAGCAGCTTAAGAGAGAACACTGAAGCTTTCTTT
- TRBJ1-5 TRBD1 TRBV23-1 CASSGTGGNQPQHF TGCGCCAGCAGTGGGACAGGGGGAAATCAGCCCCAGCATTTT
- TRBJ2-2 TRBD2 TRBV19 CASKAWTRDTGELFF TGTGCCAGTAAAGCGTGGACTAGGGACACCGGGGAGCTGTTTTTT
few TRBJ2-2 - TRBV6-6 CASRGSQNTGELFF TGTGCCAGCAGGGGGAGCCAAAACACCGGGGAGCTGTTTTTT
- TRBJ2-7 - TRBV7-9 CASSLDRTETYEQYF TGTGCCAGCAGCTTAGACCGGACAGAGACCTACGAGCAGTACTTC
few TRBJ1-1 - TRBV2 CASRGWGGMNTEAFF TGTGCCAGCAGAGGTTGGGGGGGTATGAACACTGAAGCTTTCTTT
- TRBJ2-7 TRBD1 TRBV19 CASSIRQPGQGYEQYF TGTGCCAGTAGTATAAGGCAGCCGGGACAGGGCTACGAGCAGTACTTC
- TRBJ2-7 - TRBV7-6 CASSFYQGYEQYF TGTGCCAGCAGCTTCTATCAGGGGTACGAGCAGTACTTC
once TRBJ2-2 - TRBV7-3 CASSLGGNGELFF TGTGCCAGCAGCTTAGGGGGCAACGGGGAGCTGTTTTTT
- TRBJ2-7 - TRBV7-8 CASSLVGWSEQYF TGTGCCAGCAGCTTGGTTGGGTGGAGCGAGCAGTACTTC
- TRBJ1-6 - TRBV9 CASSVEGSPLHF TGTGCCAGCAGCGTAGAGGGGTCACCCCTCCACTTT
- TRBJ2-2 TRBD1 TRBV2 CADRTGTTGELFF TGTGCGGACCGGACAGGAACCACCGGGGAGCTGTTTTTT
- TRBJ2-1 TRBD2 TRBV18 CASSPLAGGTNEQFF TGTGCCAGCTCACCACTAGCGGGGGGGACCAATGAGCAGTTCTTC
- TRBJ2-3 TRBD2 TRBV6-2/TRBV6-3 CASSPGRGGIADTQYF TGTGCCAGCAGTCCAGGACGGGGGGGCATCGCAGATACGCAGTATTTT
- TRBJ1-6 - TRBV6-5 CASAAGGSSPLHF TGTGCCAGCGCCGCGGGGGGAAGTTCACCCCTCCACTTT
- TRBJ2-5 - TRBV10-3 CATFDRTQETQYF TGTGCCACCTTCGACAGGACGCAAGAGACCCAGTACTTC
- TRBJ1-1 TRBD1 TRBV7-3 CASTGTGAFTEAFF TGTGCCAGCACTGGGACAGGGGCATTTACTGAAGCTTTCTTT